Listed below are T cell receptor beta chains from one sample, sequenced in a study of CD8+ T cells in alopecia areata. Data came from immunoSEQ multiplex PCR; TCRdb stores just in-frame clones and leaves some out. Here the sample spans 85,000 to 95,000 clones, around 70% being singletons. The specimen was CD8+ T cells sorted from blood, collected at approximately week 42, from a patient treated with tofacitinib. The receptors were sampled from a human donor with alopecia areata. Each CDR3 is given with its conserved first and last residue. A D gene is named only where the DNA matches it firmly. Where a row states a size, it is once, few, many or the class of an expanded clone; other rows omit it.

J: TRBJ1-1
length: 12
V: TRBV29-1
size: -
D: -
DNA: TGCAGCGTTGCCTATATGAACACTGAAGCTTTCTTT
CDR3: CSVAYMNTEAFF

J: TRBJ2-7
length: 12
V: TRBV25-1
size: once
D: -
DNA: TGTGCCAGCAGTGAGGGGTTGGACGAGCAGTACTTC
CDR3: CASSEGLDEQYF

J: TRBJ2-3
length: 17
V: TRBV29-1
size: few
D: TRBD2
DNA: TGCAGCGTCAAACACCAACCGGGACTAGCGAATGTAGATACGCAGTATTTT
CDR3: CSVKHQPGLANVDTQYF

J: TRBJ1-4
length: 18
V: TRBV15
size: -
D: -
DNA: TGTGCCACCAGCAGCCAAATTGGTCCGGCTGCAACTAATGAAAAACTGTTTTTT
CDR3: CATSSQIGPAATNEKLFF

J: TRBJ2-7
length: 11
V: TRBV29-1
size: -
D: -
DNA: TGCAGTCATACGGACGCCTACGAGCAGTACTTC
CDR3: CSHTDAYEQYF

J: TRBJ1-2
length: 16
V: TRBV4-3
size: -
D: -
DNA: TGCGCCAGCAGCCAAGATACGCCAGGCCCAAACTATGGCTACACCTTC
CDR3: CASSQDTPGPNYGYTF

J: TRBJ1-2
length: 14
V: TRBV14
size: -
D: -
DNA: TGTGCCAGCAGCCAAGTAACCGGACTTGATGGCTACACCTTC
CDR3: CASSQVTGLDGYTF

J: TRBJ1-2
length: 13
V: TRBV6-5
size: few
D: -
DNA: TGTGCCAGCAGTTACTCTCGCACCTATGGCTACACCTTC
CDR3: CASSYSRTYGYTF

J: TRBJ1-1
length: 14
V: TRBV7-9
size: -
D: -
DNA: TGTGCCAGCAGCTCACCAGCGAGGAACACTGAAGCTTTCTTT
CDR3: CASSSPARNTEAFF

J: TRBJ1-2
length: 14
V: TRBV7-2
size: -
D: TRBD1
DNA: TGTGCCAGCAGCCCTACAGGGGGCGACTATGGCTACACCTTC
CDR3: CASSPTGGDYGYTF

J: TRBJ1-1
length: 16
V: TRBV19
size: once
D: -
DNA: TGTGCCAGTAGCCAGCTTCGAATGACAGGGAACACTGAAGCTTTCTTT
CDR3: CASSQLRMTGNTEAFF

J: TRBJ2-4
length: 15
V: TRBV19
size: -
D: -
DNA: TGTGCCAGTATCGGGGGACTCGGTGCCAAAAACATTCAGTACTTC
CDR3: CASIGGLGAKNIQYF

J: TRBJ2-7
length: 15
V: TRBV2
size: -
D: TRBD2
DNA: TGTGCCAGCAGGGTTCTAAGCGGGGGTACCTACGAGCAGTACTTC
CDR3: CASRVLSGGTYEQYF